The 12 T cell receptor beta chains below come from one sample, sequenced in a study of CD8 T cells in ankylosing spondylitis. Study conclusions and caveats: Within ankylosing spondylitis blood, a TCR beta motif made up of eight highly homologous variants appeared to be characteristic.

A single record per CDR3 protein comes from TCRdb applying MiXCR to the 5' RACE reads. The sample records around 430,000 distinct CDR3 sequences, 17% being singletons. Antigens of these TCRs are unknown. What was sequenced was blood, either unsorted or a sorted T cell fraction (not recorded which). All receptors come from a male donor with ankylosing spondylitis.

CDR3 nucleotides: TGCGCCAGCAGCCCCGGCAGCCGAGAGACCCAGTACTTC. Protein: CASSPGSRETQYF. The chain is built from TRBV5-1 and TRBJ2-5; D call uncertain. The CDR3 extends over 13 amino acids. Germline assignment: CDR1 SGHRS and CDR2 YFSETQ. With 4 bases removed from V and 4 bases from J, the gap between germline ends came to 11 bases.

This clonotype was recorded a few times. This rearrangement joins TRBV25-1 to TRBJ2-1; TRBD2 might be the D (6 bases). The V and J ends lost 7 bases and 8 bases respectively, with 15 bases between them. The germline V gene encodes CDR1 MGHDK and CDR2 SYGVNS. The CDR3 extends over 13 amino acids. The CDR3 here is CASIFAGNYEQFF. DNA of the CDR3: TGTGCCAGCATTTTCGCGGGAAACTATGAGCAGTTCTTC.

This chain joins TRBV25-1 and TRBJ1-2; TRBD1 agrees at 9 bases. This CDR3 is built from 15 residues. J gave up 5 bases and V 2 bases, and 6 bases lay outside the gene matches. CDR1 and CDR2 (germline): MGHDK, SYGVNS. CDR3 sequence: CASSERIGQGYGYTF. For the CDR3, the DNA is TGTGCCAGCAGTGAAAGGATCGGACAGGGGTATGGCTACACCTTC.

This clonotype was seen ten or more times. V is TRBV5-6 and J is TRBJ2-5; D gene unclear. V was cut by 4 bases and J by 0 bases, with 13 bases left in between. Germline values: CDR1 SGHDT, CDR2 YYEEEE. The CDR3 sequence is 15 residues long. CDR3 protein: CASSSYMRYQETQYF. The CDR3 nucleotides are TGTGCCAGCAGCAGCTACATGCGGTACCAAGAGACCCAGTACTTC.

V is TRBV12-3 or TRBV12-4 and J is TRBJ2-1, with 11 bases lining up with TRBD2. V shed 10 bases and J 0 bases; nucleotides not matched to a gene: 26. The CDR3 runs 22 residues. This CDR3 reads CATTFRGVASGGPKDSYNEQFF. DNA of the CDR3: TGTGCCACCACTTTCAGGGGCGTCGCTAGCGGGGGGCCGAAAGACTCCTACAATGAGCAGTTCTTC.

The chain recombines TRBV6-6 with TRBJ2-1; a weak D match, TRBD2 (5 bases). The V gene's germline CDR1 is MNHNY and CDR2 SVGAGI (reference sequence). This CDR3 has 10 amino acids. V dropped 10 bases and J dropped 12 bases, with 13 bases sitting between them. CDR3 loop: CATGESWQFF. The DNA of the CDR3 is TGTGCCACCGGGGAGAGCTGGCAGTTCTTC.

The chain links TRBV18 to TRBJ2-7; 9 positions match TRBD1. CDR3 size: 15 residues. V was clipped by 4 bases and J by 3 bases; unmatched bases: 7. Germline V gene sequence: CDR1 KGHSH, CDR2 LQKENI. The CDR3 reads CASSQTGTGIYEQYF. The CDR3, as DNA: TGTGCCAGCTCACAAACCGGGACAGGGATCTACGAGCAGTACTTC.

This chain uses TRBV12-3 or TRBV12-4 with TRBJ2-3; 14 bases fit TRBD2. Losses at the gene ends were 5 bases for V and 8 bases for J; bases not matched to a gene: 9. The CDR3 contains 16 residues. CDR3 protein: CASSPIGLAGGATQYF. DNA of the CDR3: TGTGCCAGCAGTCCCATTGGACTAGCGGGAGGCGCTACGCAGTATTTT.

This clonotype was seen only a few times. The V gene is TRBV5-6, the J gene TRBJ1-1; D perhaps matches TRBD1 (5 bases). Germline-derived CDR1 and CDR2 are SGHDT and YYEEEE. CDR3 length equals 14 residues. With 1 base removed from V and 3 bases from J, the gap between germline ends came to 10 bases. The CDR3 DNA sequence: TGTGCCAGCAGCTTGCGTGGAGGGGACACTGAAGCTTTCTTT. Translating gives CASSLRGGDTEAFF.

This clonotype was counted many times. V gene TRBV12-3 or TRBV12-4 combines with J gene TRBJ1-5; D is perhaps TRBD1 (5 bases). The CDR3 is 14 amino acids. The V gene lost 3 bases and the J gene lost 3 bases, with 9 bases spanning the gap. This CDR3 is CASSFGGNNQPQHF. In nucleotides, the CDR3 is TGTGCCAGCAGTTTCGGGGGGAACAATCAGCCCCAGCATTTT.

The chain carries TRBV12-5 and TRBJ1-5; D is ambiguous. Germline V lookup: CDR1 LGHNT, CDR2 FRNRAP. CDR3 length: 18 residues. V was shortened by 8 bases and J by 2 bases, with 25 bases between the two germline ends. CDR3 sequence: CASSTPAATAYGNQPQHF. CDR3 nucleotides: TGTGCTAGTTCAACCCCCGCGGCGACGGCCTACGGCAATCAGCCCCAGCATTTT.

V and J are TRBV20-1 and TRBJ2-5, with 7 bases that match TRBD2. V shed 1 base, J shed 5 bases, and the junction held 10 bases outside the gene matches. The CDR3 loop spans 15 amino acids. Per germline, CDR1 DFQATT and CDR2 SNEGSKA (reference sequence). CDR3 sequence: CSARGGLGAGETQYF. DNA for the CDR3: TGCAGTGCTAGAGGAGGGCTAGGAGCGGGGGAGACCCAGTACTTC.